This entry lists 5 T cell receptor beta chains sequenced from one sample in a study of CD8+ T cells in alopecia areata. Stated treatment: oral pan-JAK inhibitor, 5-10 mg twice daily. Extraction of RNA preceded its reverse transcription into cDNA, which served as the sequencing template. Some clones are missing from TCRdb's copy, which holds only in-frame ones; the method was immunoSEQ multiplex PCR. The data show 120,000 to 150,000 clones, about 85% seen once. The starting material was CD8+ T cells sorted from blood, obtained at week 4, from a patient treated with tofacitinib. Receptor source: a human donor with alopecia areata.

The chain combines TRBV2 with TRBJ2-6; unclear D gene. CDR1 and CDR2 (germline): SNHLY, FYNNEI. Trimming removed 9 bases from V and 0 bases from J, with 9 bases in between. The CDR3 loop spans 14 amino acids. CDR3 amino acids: CARDLGSGANVLTF. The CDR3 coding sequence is TGTGCCAGAGACTTGGGCTCTGGGGCCAACGTCCTGACTTTC.

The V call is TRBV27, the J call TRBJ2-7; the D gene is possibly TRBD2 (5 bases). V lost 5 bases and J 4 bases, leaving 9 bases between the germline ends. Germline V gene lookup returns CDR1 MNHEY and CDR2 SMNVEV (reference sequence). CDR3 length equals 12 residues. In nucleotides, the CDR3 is TGTGCCAGCAGTCCGCCGGGGTACGAGCAGTACTTC. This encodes CASSPPGYEQYF.

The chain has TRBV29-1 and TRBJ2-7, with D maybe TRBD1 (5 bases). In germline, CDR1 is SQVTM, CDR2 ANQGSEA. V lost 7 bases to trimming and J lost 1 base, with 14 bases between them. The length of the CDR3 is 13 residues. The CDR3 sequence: CSAEDTRSYEQYF. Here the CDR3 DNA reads TGCAGCGCCGAGGACACGAGGTCCTACGAGCAGTACTTC.

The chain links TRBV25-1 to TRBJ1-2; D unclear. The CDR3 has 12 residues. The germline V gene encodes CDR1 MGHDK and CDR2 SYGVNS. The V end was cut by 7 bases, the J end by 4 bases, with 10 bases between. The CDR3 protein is CASTGSFYGYTF. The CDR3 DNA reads TGTGCCAGCACTGGATCCTTCTATGGCTACACCTTC.

The chain's CDR3 is CASSLSAGEIYEQYF. CDR3 DNA: TGTGCCAGCAGTTTATCCGCAGGGGAGATCTACGAGCAGTACTTC. J is TRBJ2-7 and V is TRBV27; tentatively, D is TRBD1 (6 bases). The V gene's germline CDR1 is MNHEY and CDR2 SMNVEV (reference sequence). Trimming pared 0 bases from V and 3 bases from J, leaving 12 bases between. This CDR3 region has 15 residues.